The source of this T cell receptor beta chain is a study of T cells in Graves' hyperthyroidism and ophthalmopathy. What was amplified from RNA transcripts were TCR beta CDR3 regions. RT-PCR in the first round (using the HTBI primer set) targeted the TCR CDR3. TCRdb called the multiplex PCR reads again in MiXCR, with one record for every CDR3 protein. The sample comprises approximately 590,000 distinct CDR3 sequences, 15% to 17% of which are singletons, and roughly 6.6% rests with the top ten. This clonotype was seen at least ten times. Trimming at V came to 2 bases and at J to 9 bases, leaving 7 bases not matched to a gene. The CDR3 runs 15 residues. Germline loops: CDR1 MNHEY, CDR2 SMNVEV (reference sequence).

The genes are TRBV27 and TRBJ1-6; TRBD1 agrees at 7 bases. The TCR originated in a woman in her twenties or thirties with Graves' hyperthyroidism. Sequencing used blood. The CDR3 spells CASSLGGQDSSPLHF. The DNA for the CDR3 is TGTGCCAGCAGTTTAGGTGGACAGGATAGTTCACCCCTCCACTTT.